This T cell receptor beta chain was captured by sequencing in a study of cytomegalovirus exposure and HLA in healthy donors (TCRdb year 2017). For the wider study: An earlier analysis of several hundred of the donors reported 276 Gb of sequence data and roughly 120 million unique TCR beta sequences obtained from some 200 million T cells. An early release that covered 640 HLA-typed donors contained 250 to 350 gigabases of sequencing data and tens of millions of unique TCR sequences. Of the approximately 400 genotyped donors, 75% to 85% were placed in the genetic ancestry cluster associated with self-reported Caucasian donors. The study aimed to test whether signatures of past pathogen exposure could be identified by cataloging public T cell receptors. The study used immunosequencing to profile the T cell repertoires of 666 subjects and linked those repertoires to cytomegalovirus serostatus. A separate validation cohort of 100 to 150 different subjects was used in addition to the 666-subject first cohort. High-throughput TCR immunosequencing, statistical association of individual TCRs with disease status, and machine learning were combined to predict cytomegalovirus infection status. In a later analysis, previously published TCR beta repertoires from fewer than 750 donors were re-analyzed and high-resolution HLA genotyping was added so that TCR occurrence patterns could be studied. Rather than drawing on any new phenotypic data, the later analysis identified candidate immune exposures from TCR beta sequences and the way those sequences occurred across donors. An earlier analysis of some 500 of the donors used high-throughput TCR beta sequencing to judge whether each TCR beta V gene segment behaved as functional or pseudogenic. Donor age, sex, ethnicity and CMV serostatus were compiled alongside the repertoire data. A later genetic analysis used genome-wide SNP genotypes for about three fifths of the roughly 700 donors, treating that subset as a discovery cohort. All discovery cohort repertoires had been generated using a single sequencing platform. Both class I and class II loci were covered by HLA typing, at four-digit resolution. The number of donors typed differed by locus, with about 629-630 for A, B, C, DRB1 and DQB1, roughly 520 for DQA1, 606 for DPA1, and some 440 for DPB1. Roughly 5 DR-DQ haplotypes were treated as single units for association and clustering because of strong linkage in the cohort. Among around 400 genotyped donors of the cohort, an average of around 220,000 unique TCR beta nucleotide sequences was sequenced per donor, of which about 18% were non-productive.

What the research found in general, with its limitations: Only TCR beta chains were sequenced in this cohort, and the absence of alpha or paired-chain data limited detectable features. In the study, 150 to 200 TCR beta chains were listed as associated with cytomegalovirus. The 87-base-pair reads could not distinguish some IMGT-functional V segments, including TRBV6-2 and TRBV6-3, so those segments were excluded. Because some donors lacked HLA typing at each locus, the association tests relied only on the typed subset. In vitro tests confirmed that a few of the cytomegalovirus-associated TCR beta chains recognize cytomegalovirus antigens. The presence/absence analyses assumed that sequencing depth was roughly uniform across donors, and that assumption may not be true. A later analysis found that most CMV-associated TCR beta chains appeared HLA-restricted, with HLA associations seemingly driven largely by CMV exposure. According to a later genetic analysis, donors in an Asian-associated ancestry cluster had fewer N-insertions in productive TCRs than the roughly 700-donor mean. In a later analysis, HLA-associated TCR beta chains showed more clonal expansion and lower generation probabilities than non-associated chains that were equally common. In an earlier analysis of about 550 of the donors, most TCR beta V segments were observed in productive rearrangements about 90% or about 30% of the time, broadly matching IMGT annotations. The only immune exposure information available for the cohort was CMV serostatus. Across donors, most TCR sequences were observed very rarely, whereas some public TCRs were present in many individuals. The classifier was reported to diagnose cytomegalovirus status with high specificity and sensitivity in both the original cohort and the validation cohort. A later analysis found that TCR association rates varied across HLA loci, with DRB1 alleles showing the most associated TCRs and HLA-C alleles the fewest. V-gene and J-gene trimming of TCR beta chains was associated with a missense DCLRE1C variant in a later genetic analysis, and the association was replicated in an independent cohort. In a later analysis, several top co-occurrence clusters were reported to appear linked to parvovirus B19, influenza, CMV and Epstein-Barr virus. The authors suggested that the approach could potentially be generalized to other disease states and immunological phenotypes. Correlated functional status among segregating V segments might reflect linkage disequilibrium, but an unknown experimental factor could not be ruled out. A further reported finding was that TCR beta sequences accurately predicted the HLA-A and HLA-B alleles for most subjects in the first cohort. Because counts were too low, about 15 rarely observed V segments, including chromosome 9 orphons, were left out of the earlier analysis of 587 of the donors. In a later analysis, about 17,000 TCR beta sequences were associated with specific HLA alleles at a false discovery rate of 0.05. When HLA alleles, especially DR and DQ, strongly co-occurred, TCR associations were difficult to assign to individual alleles. A group of highly shared sequence variants was considered likely to be a technical artifact of the sequencing pipeline.

In total, 600 or so healthy bone marrow donors made up the cohort. All cohort members were sampled while nominally healthy, although unrecorded immune exposures were likely present. The donor was CMV seropositive and was included in the group of 250 to 350 seropositive cohort members. Every donor gave a peripheral blood sample, and the peripheral blood mononuclear cells from that sample were used for TCR beta sequencing. Genomic DNA was extracted from the blood cell samples with the Qiagen DNeasy Blood Extraction Kit. To note about this clone: The antigen this receptor binds is unknown. Base qualities are not provided; no much larger clone lies one nucleotide away.

The library relied on the immunoSEQ multiplex PCR assay. The multiplex PCR relied on a mix of 60 forward primers for TCR Vbeta segments and 13 reverse primers for TCR Jbeta segments. A multiplex PCR assay on genomic DNA amplified the CDR3 region of rearranged TCR beta genes. On the Illumina HiSeq System, the amplified TCR beta libraries were sequenced as 87-base-pair reads. The study's processing was this. Across the 670 or so repertoires, a later analysis counted 75 million to 90 million unique TCR beta chains, 8.5 million to 12 million of which were shared by at least two donors. A nearest-neighbor algorithm error-corrected the raw reads and collapsed the reads into unique sequences, merging closely related sequences to remove PCR and sequencing errors. Alignment of CDR3 sequences to IMGT reference sequences was used to assign V, D and J gene segments. For a sequence to be retained, a match of at least six nucleotides was required to both a V gene segment and a J gene segment. Rearrangements were classified as productive when the CDR3 lacked stop codons and remained in frame with V and J, and all other rearrangements were classified as non-productive. CDR3 was defined by IMGT convention, running from the second conserved V-encoded cysteine to the conserved J-encoded phenylalanine. The earlier analysis of 500 to 750 of the donors excluded any sequence lacking an unambiguous match to a single V gene segment. In an earlier analysis of a few hundred of the donors, V segments were called functional above 56.7% productive rearrangements and were called segregating when the between-donor standard deviation exceeded 5%. A statistical classification framework was built to diagnose cytomegalovirus status from the catalog of TCR beta chain sequences. A later analysis assigned V and J genes by comparing TCR nucleotide sequences with IMGT/GENE-DB human TR gene sequences. In a later analysis, CDR3 sequences and most-parsimonious VDJ recombination scenarios were assigned using the TCRdist pipeline. In a later analysis, each TCR beta chain was defined by its CDR3 amino acid sequence together with its V-gene family, and reads lacking a unique V-gene family were excluded. As a way to deal with suspected cross-contamination and a sequencing artifact, a later analysis dropped hundreds of nucleotide sequences that were highly shared and had low generation probability. For each public chain, a later analysis derived a clonal expansion index from normalized ranks of inferred template counts within each repertoire. In a later analysis, generation probabilities were computed using a VDJ recombination model fitted to out-of-frame rearrangements, and the results were checked against IGoR. A later analysis scored TCR-TCR, TCR-HLA and TCR-CMV co-occurrence with hypergeometric tests, applying a repertoire-size bias correction to TCR pairs. A later analysis estimated false discovery rates by permuting HLA or CMV assignments 20 times. In a later analysis, co-occurring TCRs were grouped with DBSCAN, and TCRdist sequence similarity was added when clustering was performed within HLA-allele-positive subsets. Co-occurrence clustering excluded repertoires with fewer than 30,000 or more than 120,000 public chains, plus five with anomalous nucleotide sharing. The table comes from immuneACCESS by way of TCRdb, which keeps in-frame sequences with V and J called. Part of the clones is missing from these tables; in studies checked, under half for an unresolved V gene and the rest for unknown reasons. D and trimming come from the DNA, and the V and J calls and clone size come from that table. Recorded for this sample are about 120,000 clones; about 73% of them occurred a single time. In total, the top ten clones hold about 3.3% of the sample.

From cysteine to phenylalanine, the CDR3 is 15 amino acids long. Only the CDR3 portion is preserved as DNA: 45 bases, with reading frame beginning at the first base. From the germline V gene (reference sequence), CDR1 is SGHNT and CDR2 is YYREEE. Trimming removed 4 bases from V and 6 bases from J, leaving 20 bases between the germline ends. This clonotype was obtained from a woman under 40 in good health and CMV-seropositive. The specimen was PBMCs. In this chain, TRBV5-4 is recombined with TRBJ2-7; matching of 6 bases hints at TRBD1 as the D gene. The CDR3: CASSPYNRDSGEQYF. The sequenced DNA: TGTGCCAGCAGCCCCTATAACAGGGATTCAGGCGAGCAGTACTTC.